A single sample gave rise to the 21 T cell receptor beta chains below, sequenced in a study of blood T cell repertoires in COVID-19. The protocol was immunoSEQ multiplex PCR, while the TCRdb copy is restricted to in-frame clones and leaves out a portion. The data contain about 76,000 clones, 70% to 90% of them singletons. The specimen sequenced was peripheral blood. All receptors come from a man aged 60 to 75 with COVID-19, enrolled during active disease.

V gene TRBV11-2 combines with J gene TRBJ2-3; 12 nucleotides match TRBD2. V gave up 1 base and J gave up 8 bases; unmatched junction bases: 7. The CDR3 runs to 16 residues. The germline V gene has CDR1 SGHAT and CDR2 FQNNGV. CDR3 amino acids: CASSLGLAGDLGTQYF. CDR3 sequence (DNA): TGTGCCAGCAGCTTAGGACTAGCGGGGGATTTGGGTACGCAGTATTTT.

This clone has just one count. The rearrangement links TRBV6-5 to TRBJ2-3; D is perhaps TRBD1 (6 bases). Germline assignment: CDR1 MNHEY and CDR2 SVGAGI. This CDR3 is 15 amino acids long. The V and J ends lost 0 bases and 5 bases respectively, with 12 bases between them. The CDR3 here is CASSYSNRVGDTQYF. The CDR3 nucleotides are TGTGCCAGCAGTTACTCGAACAGGGTGGGAGATACGCAGTATTTT.

This rearrangement joins TRBV2 to TRBJ2-7; D remains unclear. Between the trimmed V and J ends, which lost 7 bases and 5 bases, there was a span of 15 bases. Germline V gene lookup returns CDR1 SNHLY and CDR2 FYNNEI. CDR3 size: 13 residues. The CDR3 DNA follows: TGTGCCAGCAACCCTAATCAGCGCAACGAGCAGTACTTC. Residues: CASNPNQRNEQYF.

The rearrangement links TRBV3-1 (or the pseudogene TRBV3-2) to TRBJ1-2; 7 nucleotides agree with TRBD1. With 4 bases clipped from V and 5 bases from J, the junction kept 7 bases outside the gene matches. Germline loops: CDR1 LGHDT, CDR2 YNNKEL (reference sequence). CDR3 length: 14 amino acids. The CDR3 reads CASSPRDRPYGYTF. The CDR3 DNA follows: TGTGCCAGCAGCCCTAGGGACAGACCTTATGGCTACACCTTC.

This clone was detected a few times. V usage is TRBV7-9 and J usage is TRBJ1-1; D not certain. The germline V gene encodes CDR1 SEHNR and CDR2 FQNEAQ (reference sequence). V was shortened by 6 bases and J by 1 base, with 9 bases between the two germline ends. The length of the CDR3 is 13 residues. This CDR3 is CASRFRGNTEAFF. The CDR3 coding sequence is TGTGCCAGCAGGTTTCGAGGGAACACTGAAGCTTTCTTT.

This chain links TRBV9 with TRBJ1-1, with 7 nucleotides matching TRBD1. The CDR3 loop spans 14 amino acids. The V and J ends lost 4 bases and 6 bases, in that order; junction bases with no gene match: 9. Germline lookup yields CDR1 SGDLS and CDR2 YYNGEE. As DNA, the CDR3 is TGTGCCAGCAGCCCTCAGACAGGGTTAGCTGAAGCTTTCTTT. Residues: CASSPQTGLAEAFF.

The chain is built from TRBV9 and TRBJ2-2, with 11 bases lining up with TRBD2. V was pared by 0 bases and J by 7 bases, with 14 bases of the junction left unmatched. The CDR3 runs 19 residues. Germline V lookup: CDR1 SGDLS, CDR2 YYNGEE. The CDR3 here is CASSVEARSGRANNGELFF. The CDR3 nucleotides are TGTGCCAGCAGCGTAGAGGCGCGTAGCGGGAGGGCAAATAACGGGGAGCTGTTTTTT.

The chain has TRBV20-1 and TRBJ2-1, with TRBD1 matching over 9 bases. Trimming removed 3 bases from V and 6 bases from J; junction bases left unmatched: 9. Germline V CDR1 and CDR2: DFQATT, SNEGSKA (reference sequence). CDR3 length equals 15 residues. The CDR3 region is CSASPGTGLVNEQFF. The DNA of the CDR3 is TGCAGTGCTAGTCCCGGGACAGGGTTGGTCAATGAGCAGTTCTTC.

This clone was seen once. The V and J genes are TRBV7-9 and TRBJ2-5, with 9 bases fitting TRBD1. V was clipped by 2 bases and J by 4 bases; unmatched bases: 2. CDR1 and CDR2 (germline): SEHNR, FQNEAQ (reference sequence). The CDR3 has 14 amino acids. Written as DNA, the CDR3 is TGTGCCAGCAGCTTAAGGGGACAGGGAGAGACCCAGTACTTC. Its translation: CASSLRGQGETQYF.

V and J are TRBV4-1 and TRBJ2-1; 8 nucleotides match TRBD1. The CDR3 length is 15 residues. CDR1 is MGHRA and CDR2 is YSYEKL in the germline V gene. V was clipped by 1 base and J by 4 bases; unmatched bases: 3. CDR3 in amino acids: CASSQGDRGYNEQFF. The CDR3 DNA sequence: TGCGCCAGCAGCCAAGGAGACAGGGGATACAATGAGCAGTTCTTC.

The chain uses TRBV7-3 and TRBJ1-6; no clear D. In germline, CDR1 is SGHTA, CDR2 FQGTGA. The CDR3 sequence is 13 residues long. V was clipped by 3 bases and J by 7 bases, with 7 bases between them. The CDR3 reads CASSLLENSPLHF. DNA of the CDR3: TGTGCCAGCAGCTTGTTAGAAAATTCACCCCTCCACTTT.

This chain uses TRBV6-5 with TRBJ2-5; 11 bases are a match to TRBD2. V trimming: 7 bases; J trimming: 2 bases; junction bases outside the gene matches: 3. Germline CDR1 MNHEY, CDR2 SVGAGI. The CDR3 consists of 14 residues. This chain's CDR3 is CASKLAGDQETQYF. CDR3 DNA: TGTGCCAGCAAACTAGCGGGAGATCAAGAGACCCAGTACTTC.

The chain employs TRBV5-4 and TRBJ2-3; 14 bases line up with TRBD2. Per the germline V gene, CDR1 is SGHNT and CDR2 is YYREEE (reference sequence). The V segment lost 4 bases and the J segment 6 bases; nucleotides outside the gene matches: 1. This CDR3 spans 14 amino acids. CDR3 sequence: CASSGTSGGDTQYF. CDR3 coding DNA: TGTGCCAGCAGCGGGACTAGCGGGGGTGATACGCAGTATTTT.

This clone occurred once. The V gene is TRBV24-1, the J gene TRBJ2-5, with TRBD1 identical over 12 bases. V lost 5 bases and J lost 4; bases outside the gene matches: 7. Germline-derived CDR1 and CDR2 are KGHDR and SFDVKD. The CDR3 extends over 16 amino acids. The CDR3, as DNA: TGTGCCACCAGTGGATCCGGGACAGGGGGCCGAGAGACCCAGTACTTC. It codes for CATSGSGTGGRETQYF.

The chain is built from TRBV5-1 and TRBJ2-1; D is unclear. Germline V gives CDR1 SGHRS, CDR2 YFSETQ. CDR3 size: 15 residues. Between the trimmed V and J ends, which lost 7 bases and 4 bases, there was a span of 18 bases. CDR3 bases: TGCGCCAGCGCCACCGAGCCCCCGGTTTACAATGAGCAGTTCTTC. This codes for CASATEPPVYNEQFF. The full variable domain, completed using reference TRBV5-1 and TRBJ2-1, is KAGVTQTPRYLIKTRGQQVTLSCSPISGHRSVSWYQQTPGQGLQFLFEYFSETQRNKGNFPGRFSGRQFSNSRSEMNVSTLELGDSALYLCASATEPPVYNEQFFGPGTRLTVL.

This chain connects TRBV20-1 to TRBJ1-1; possibly TRBD1 for D (6 bases). Germline V gives CDR1 DFQATT, CDR2 SNEGSKA (reference sequence). The CDR3 extends over 13 amino acids. Between the trimmed V and J ends, which lost 7 bases and 0 bases, there was a span of 12 bases. Written as DNA, the CDR3 is TGCAGTGTTAGTAGGGGGATGAACACTGAAGCTTTCTTT. Its translation is CSVSRGMNTEAFF.

This clone has a single count. V and J are TRBV6-1 and TRBJ1-1; no clear D. The CDR3 runs to 17 residues. Trimming took off 2 bases at V and 0 bases at J, with 16 bases between the two ends. Germline-derived CDR1 and CDR2 are MNHNS and SASEGT. The CDR3 DNA follows: TGTGCCAGCAGTGAACACCCCGTAGTGGGAGTGAACACTGAAGCTTTCTTT. The encoded protein is CASSEHPVVGVNTEAFF.

The J gene is TRBJ1-4, the V gene TRBV5-6; no clear D. Germline CDR1 is SGHDT and CDR2 is YYEEEE. The V gene lost 4 bases and the J gene lost 6 bases, with 10 bases spanning the gap. This CDR3 spans 13 amino acids. CDR3 sequence reads: CASSLNEDEKLFF. Written as DNA, the CDR3 is TGTGCCAGCAGCCTAAATGAGGATGAAAAACTGTTTTTT.

This sequence joins TRBV7-9 and TRBJ1-6; D is uncertain. Between the trimmed V and J ends, which lost 5 bases and 9 bases, there was a span of 14 bases. CDR1 is SEHNR, CDR2 FQNEAQ, per germline (reference sequence). The CDR3 is made up of 14 amino acids. The CDR3, as DNA: TGTGCCAGCAGCAGCCAAAGTCCCATTTCACCCCTCCACTTT. This translates into CASSSQSPISPLHF. Using reference TRBV7-9 and TRBJ1-6 for the parts outside the CDR3, the full variable domain is DTGVSQNPRHKITKRGQNVTFRCDPISEHNRLYWYRQTLGQGPEFLTYFQNEAQLEKSRLLSDRFSAERPKGSFSTLEIQRTEQGDSAMYLCASSSQSPISPLHFGNGTRLTVT.

V gene TRBV7-6 combines with J gene TRBJ2-7; D is possibly TRBD1 (6 bases). Looked up from germline, CDR1 is SGHVS and CDR2 is FNYEAQ. Trimming left V 2 bases short and J 4 bases short, with 18 bases between. The CDR3 is made up of 16 amino acids. The CDR3 is CASSLREQGGTYEQYF. The CDR3 DNA reads as TGTGCCAGCAGCTTAAGGGAACAGGGTGGTACGTACGAGCAGTACTTC.

V usage is TRBV6-1 and J usage is TRBJ2-2; tentatively, D is TRBD2 (5 bases). The CDR3 covers 14 residues. Trimming cost V 2 bases and J 6 bases, with 10 bases left between them. Germline lookup yields CDR1 MNHNS and CDR2 SASEGT. The CDR3 DNA sequence: TGTGCCAGCAGTGAAAGCGGCTATCCCGGGGAGCTGTTTTTT. Residues: CASSESGYPGELFF.